This T cell receptor (beta chain) was obtained from a study of T cells after yellow fever vaccination (dated by TCRdb to the late 2010s). General notes on the study: The SMART-Seq v4 Ultra Low Input RNA kit was used to prepare libraries from fractions with low cell numbers. The cohort comprised two healthy male donors, one aged 18 to 30 and one aged 30 to 40 years. Bulk PBMC replicates and cell subsets were isolated from blood drawn at multiple timepoints before and after both primary and secondary immunization. To track T-cell clones before and after primary and booster YFV17D yellow fever vaccination, bulk TCR alpha and beta repertoires were sequenced longitudinally.

CDR3 length: 14 amino acids, cysteine to phenylalanine. Left in the record is the CDR3 DNA by itself, 42 bases read in frame from the first base. CDR1 and CDR2, looked up from the germline V gene, are SNHLY and FYNNEI. V is reduced by 7 bases and J by 7 bases, leaving a spacing of 19 bases between them. This clonotype was recorded a few times. There is no known antigen for this receptor. The input lacks base qualities; no much larger clone sits a single base away. Explained via the paper, the treatment or condition label denotes: live attenuated yellow fever vaccine strain. PBMCs were isolated from peripheral blood using a standard Ficoll-Paque protocol. Dynabeads CD4 and CD8 positive selection kits were used to isolate CD4 and CD8 T-cell fractions. TriZol was used to extract RNA from bulk PBMCs, CD4 and CD8 fractions, and dextramer-positive and dextramer-negative fractions. TCRdb records Illumina NovaSeq 6000 as the sequencer. TCR cDNA was made using 5'RACE template switching, a step that added a universal primer site and unique molecular identifiers. Priming of cDNA synthesis was performed from both the TCR alpha and TCR beta constant segments. Library amplification involved two PCR steps, and the second step added sample barcodes and sequencing adapters. Libraries were sequenced on Illumina HiSeq 2500 (2x100 bp) or NovaSeq (2x150 bp). Under the source paper's analysis protocol: MIGEC handled demultiplexing of reads and collapsing into UMI consensus sequences, while MiXCR performed V(D)J alignment. Clonotypes responding to the vaccine were identified with edgeR on replicate PBMC samples, with the criteria of FDR below 0.01 and a log2 fold change above 5 up to day 15. CD4 or CD8 identity was assigned to each bulk clonotype according to whether the clonotype was present at higher abundance in the sequenced CD4 repertoire or the sequenced CD8 repertoire. Clones were called with MiXCR by TCRdb after fastp trimmed the public reads at Q25, and only in-frame beta chains were retained. Under each unique CDR3 protein, matching rows form one entry showing the most common genes and DNA. These V and J calls originate from TCRdb's pipeline instead of the authors' own analysis. This sample is represented by about 340,000 distinct CDR3 sequences; around 13% of them were singletons. The ten largest clones represent 3% to 4% of the sample.

What the research found in general, with its limitations: The study included only a couple of donors, which limits how far the findings can be generalized. After the booster, most clones that had expanded after primary vaccination were detected again (around 97% of CD4 and around nine tenths of CD8), suggesting broad maintenance of memory. The secondary T-cell response was found to be weaker but faster than the primary response, with a peak reached on day 5 rather than on day 15. Computational filtering was required because FACS-sorted repertoires could contain abundant contaminating clonotypes from the bulk population. A small share of clonotypes occurred in both CD4 and CD8 compartments, likely arising from convergent recombination.

The chain is made from TRBV2 and TRBJ1-1; the best D guess is TRBD1, with 5 bases matching. This specimen was CD4+ T cells sorted from PBMCs, taken 15 days after the yellow fever booster vaccination. The clonotype comes from a man between 18 and 29 years old who received the YFV17D yellow fever vaccine. For the CDR3, the sequence is CASTTQGAAGEAFF. The DNA is as follows: TGTGCCAGCACCACCCAAGGGGCTGCGGGTGAAGCTTTCTTT.